Below, 30 T cell receptor beta chains from the same sample are listed, as sequenced in a study of blood T cell repertoires in COVID-19. TCRdb's copy holds only in-frame clones and misses some; the assay was immunoSEQ multiplex PCR. The sample records 250,000 to 300,000 clones, roughly 85% being singletons. Sequencing was done on a sample of peripheral blood. The receptors here all came from a man aged 55 to 69 who had recovered from COVID-19.

CDR3 sequence: CASSSVAGGRGYTF. Here the CDR3 DNA reads TGTGCCAGCAGCTCCGTCGCGGGGGGACGGGGCTACACCTTC. The rearrangement links TRBV28 to TRBJ1-2, with D perhaps matching TRBD1 (5 bases). Germline CDR1 and CDR2: MDHEN and SYDVKM. The V end lost 6 bases, the J end lost 8 bases, and 19 bases lay between the germline ends. The CDR3 length is 14 residues.

This chain links TRBV6-1 with TRBJ2-1; TRBD2 matches at 10 bases. There are 15 residues in the CDR3. After removal of 1 base from V and 6 bases from J, the junction contained 3 bases not matched to a gene. Germline loops: CDR1 MNHNS, CDR2 SASEGT. CDR3 nucleotides: TGTGCCAGCAGTGAAGGGGCTAGCGGGAGCAATGAGCAGTTCTTC. Amino acid sequence: CASSEGASGSNEQFF.

The V call is TRBV5-5, the J call TRBJ2-3, with TRBD2 matching 10 bases. Germline V lookup: CDR1 SGHKS, CDR2 YYEKEE (reference sequence). Trimming removed 2 bases from V and 6 bases from J; junction bases left unmatched: 6. The CDR3 is made up of 15 amino acids. CDR3 in DNA: TGTGCCAGCAGCTTTCAGCGGGGGGGCGTCGATACGCAGTATTTT. Protein: CASSFQRGGVDTQYF.

The rearrangement joins TRBV30 to TRBJ2-7, with D possibly matching TRBD1 (5 bases). The CDR3 covers 13 residues. In germline, CDR1 is GTSNPN, CDR2 SVGIG (reference sequence). V gave up 3 bases and J gave up 4 bases, with 13 bases separating them. The CDR3 region is CAWRGSNRYEQYF. The CDR3 DNA reads as TGTGCCTGGAGGGGAAGTAACAGGTACGAGCAGTACTTC.

Many counts were recorded for this clone. Different DNA sequences within this sample yield the same CDR3. This chain joins TRBV5-1 and TRBJ1-1; 7 bases align to TRBD1. V dropped 2 bases and J dropped 0; count of bases not matched to a gene: 1. Germline V gives CDR1 SGHRS, CDR2 YFSETQ. CDR3 size: 14 residues. CDR3 residues: CASSLGTVNTEAFF. CDR3 DNA sequence: TGCGCCAGCAGCTTAGGGACAGTGAACACTGAAGCTTTCTTT.

The V gene is TRBV4-1, the J gene TRBJ1-3; no definite D call. V dropped 1 base and J dropped 4 bases, with 14 bases sitting between them. Per the germline V gene, CDR1 is MGHRA and CDR2 is YSYEKL. The length of the CDR3 is 16 residues. The CDR3 here is CASSQAKLRQGNTIYF. DNA for the CDR3: TGCGCCAGCAGCCAAGCAAAACTCCGCCAAGGAAACACCATATATTTT.

The count of this clone is one. The V call is TRBV5-1, the J call TRBJ2-1; D is possibly TRBD1 (6 bases). CDR3 size: 15 residues. Germline V gene data show CDR1 as SGHRS and CDR2 as YFSETQ. Trimming removed 2 bases from V and 3 bases from J, with 12 bases in between. The DNA of the CDR3 is TGCGCCAGCAGCTTAACAGGGAGTAACTACAATGAGCAGTTCTTC. As protein: CASSLTGSNYNEQFF.

This clone was detected only once. The chain employs TRBV5-6 and TRBJ2-2; TRBD1 matches at 7 bases. This CDR3 region has 16 residues. Germline trimming cut 4 bases from V and 0 bases from J; bases unmatched to any gene: 6. Per the germline V gene, CDR1 is SGHDT and CDR2 is YYEEEE. The CDR3 sequence: CASSPSDRTNTGELFF. The CDR3 DNA follows: TGTGCCAGCAGCCCCTCGGACAGGACGAACACCGGGGAGCTGTTTTTT.

The V gene is TRBV5-1, the J gene TRBJ2-1, with no clear D. The CDR3 has 16 amino acids. Trimming shortened V by 0 bases and J by 2 bases, and 12 bases separated the two germline ends. The V gene's germline CDR1 is SGHRS and CDR2 YFSETQ. The CDR3 nucleotides read TGCGCCAGCAGCTTGGAAATACGCCAGACCTACAATGAGCAGTTCTTC. Translating gives CASSLEIRQTYNEQFF.

The chain combines TRBV29-1 with TRBJ2-2, with D possibly TRBD2 on 5 matching bases. V dropped 4 bases and J dropped 4 bases, with 19 bases sitting between them. The CDR3 is 16 amino acids. Germline CDR1 is SQVTM and CDR2 is ANQGSEA. CDR3 coding DNA: TGCAGCGTTGTTTCCGGGGTCCGATCGGGCACCGGGGAGCTGTTTTTT. It codes for CSVVSGVRSGTGELFF.

This rearrangement joins TRBV2 to TRBJ1-6; 7 bases match TRBD1. CDR1 and CDR2 from the germline V gene are SNHLY and FYNNEI. With V trimmed by 8 bases and J by 10 bases, 11 bases remained unmatched. The CDR3 is 14 amino acids. CDR3 in DNA: TGTGCCAGCCTACCACAGGGGTTTTCGTCACCCCTCCACTTT. Its translation: CASLPQGFSSPLHF.

This rearrangement joins TRBV4-1 to TRBJ2-3; a possible D gene is TRBD2 (6 bases). Per the germline V gene, CDR1 is MGHRA and CDR2 is YSYEKL. V was pared by 1 base and J by 0 bases, with 14 bases between. This CDR3 has 17 amino acids. For the CDR3, the DNA is TGCGCCAGCAGCCAAGTTGGGACGGGGACTAGCACAGATACGCAGTATTTT. Residues: CASSQVGTGTSTDTQYF.

With respect to this clone: The junction differs from germline at one of its ends, possibly a read error. The V call is TRBV7-7, the J call TRBJ2-5; D is perhaps TRBD2 (6 bases). Germline V gives CDR1 SSHAT, CDR2 FNYEAQ (reference sequence). The CDR3 sequence is 14 residues long. The CDR3 region has the DNA TGTGCTAGCAGTCCCCTGTCGGGGGTAGAGACCCAGTACTTC. It yields the protein CASSPLSGVETQYF. Variable domain in full (rest from reference TRBV7-7 and TRBJ2-5): GAGVSQSPRYKVTKRGQDVTLRCDPISSHATLYWYQQALGQGPEFLTYFNYEAQPDKSGLPSDRFSAERPEGSISTLTIQRTEQRDSAMYRCASSPLSGVETQYFGPGTRLLVL.

This clone was seen just once. The CDR3 DNA is TGCGCCAGCAGCCAAGATAGCAGGACAGGGGAAGCTGAAGCTTTCTTT. This sequence encodes CASSQDSRTGEAEAFF. V gene TRBV4-1 combines with J gene TRBJ1-1; TRBD1 matches at 9 bases. The CDR3 is 16 residues long. V was pared by 0 bases and J by 6 bases, with 8 bases of the junction left unmatched. Looked up from germline, CDR1 is MGHRA and CDR2 is YSYEKL.

This chain joins TRBV29-1 and TRBJ2-1, with TRBD1 matching over 10 bases. The length of the CDR3 is 14 residues. V was clipped by 1 base and J by 8 bases; unmatched bases: 5. CDR1 and CDR2 from the germline V gene are SQVTM and ANQGSEA. The CDR3 DNA reads as TGCAGCGTTGAAGGGGACAGGGGAGGCGATGAGCAGTTCTTC. Its translation: CSVEGDRGGDEQFF.

This clone is a singleton in its sample. The chain carries TRBV7-8 and TRBJ2-3; D may be TRBD2 (5 bases). Trimming left V 4 bases short and J 6 bases short, with 20 bases between. CDR1 and CDR2 from the germline V gene are SGHVS and FQNEAQ. The CDR3 is made up of 16 amino acids. DNA of the CDR3: TGTGCCAGCAGCTCGCTGAATCTGAGGGTCATGGATACGCAGTATTTT. Residues: CASSSLNLRVMDTQYF.

This chain connects TRBV2 to TRBJ1-6, with a tentative D call TRBD1 (5 bases). V lost 5 bases and J 7 bases, leaving 12 bases between the germline ends. The germline V gene has CDR1 SNHLY and CDR2 FYNNEI. The CDR3 spans 14 residues. CDR3 residues: CASSLTGDNSPLHF. CDR3 DNA: TGTGCCAGCAGTTTAACAGGAGACAATTCACCCCTCCACTTT.

The chain is built from TRBV5-8 and TRBJ1-2; unclear D gene. Germline assignment: CDR1 SGHTS and CDR2 YDEGEE. CDR3 size: 15 residues. V was pared by 0 bases and J by 5 bases, with 14 bases between. CDR3 sequence (DNA): TGTGCCAGCAGCTTGGCCGCAGGACCGGGGTATGGCTACACCTTC. It specifies CASSLAAGPGYGYTF. The full variable domain, with the rest looked up from reference TRBV5-8 and TRBJ1-2, is EAGVTQSPTHLIKTRGQQATLRCSPISGHTSVYWYQQALGLGLQFLLWYDEGEERNRGNFPPRFSGRQFPNYSSELNVNALELEDSALYLCASSLAAGPGYGYTFGSGTRLTVV.

This clone showed up just once. The chain joins TRBV28 to TRBJ2-3; 12 bases are a match to TRBD2. In germline, CDR1 is MDHEN, CDR2 SYDVKM. The CDR3 loop spans 16 amino acids. V was pared by 5 bases and J by 5 bases, with 8 bases of the junction left unmatched. CDR3 residues: CASSETSGGIVDTQYF. CDR3 coding DNA: TGTGCCAGCAGTGAGACTAGCGGGGGTATTGTAGATACGCAGTATTTT.

The chain uses TRBV5-4 and TRBJ2-1, with 7 bases lining up with TRBD2. Looked up from germline, CDR1 is SGHNT and CDR2 is YYREEE (reference sequence). This CDR3 comprises 16 residues. V lost 4 bases, J lost 6 bases, and 13 bases stayed unmatched. CDR3 in DNA: TGTGCCAGCAGCCCCCTCCCGGGACTAAGGCGCAATGAGCAGTTCTTC. Translated: CASSPLPGLRRNEQFF.

The chain links TRBV11-2 to TRBJ2-7; the match to TRBD2 covers 12 bases. The CDR3 has 15 amino acids. Germline V lookup: CDR1 SGHAT, CDR2 FQNNGV. J gave up 7 bases and V 5 bases, and 9 bases lay outside the gene matches. This CDR3 is CASSDQRLAGVEQYF. For the CDR3, the DNA is TGTGCCAGCAGCGACCAGCGACTAGCGGGAGTTGAGCAGTACTTC.

This sequence joins TRBV18 and TRBJ2-7; tentatively, D is TRBD1 (6 bases). V was clipped by 6 bases and J by 9 bases, with 24 bases between them. CDR1 is KGHSH and CDR2 is LQKENI in the germline V gene. The CDR3 length is 15 residues. The CDR3 loop reads CASSLFGDTGLVQYF. In DNA, the CDR3 is TGTGCCAGCTCCCTCTTTGGGGACACGGGGCTTGTGCAGTACTTC.

Only one count was recorded for this clone. V gene TRBV19 combines with J gene TRBJ2-7; 12 bases are shared with TRBD2. Germline-derived CDR1 and CDR2 are LNHDA and SQIVND (reference sequence). J was trimmed by 6 bases and V by 5 bases; bases with no gene match: 8. The CDR3 consists of 15 residues. CDR3 residues: CASSPLAGGLAEQYF. Written as DNA, the CDR3 is TGTGCCAGTAGTCCCCTAGCGGGAGGGCTTGCCGAGCAGTACTTC. The whole variable domain, filled in from reference TRBV19 and TRBJ2-7, reads DGGITQSPKYLFRKEGQNVTLSCEQNLNHDAMYWYRQDPGQGLRLIYYSQIVNDFQKGDIAEGYSVSREKKESFPLTVTSAQKNPTAFYLCASSPLAGGLAEQYFGPGTRLTVT.

The chain has TRBV11-2 and TRBJ2-5, with 7 bases aligning to TRBD1. CDR1 and CDR2 (germline): SGHAT, FQNNGV. The CDR3 is 15 amino acids. V lost 2 bases and J lost 3; bases outside the gene matches: 6. CDR3 sequence: CASSLHGDREETQYF. The CDR3 bases are TGTGCCAGCAGCTTACACGGTGACAGGGAAGAGACCCAGTACTTC.

The chain links TRBV6-1 to TRBJ1-6, with D hard to call. CDR3 length: 15 residues. Germline V CDR1 and CDR2: MNHNS, SASEGT. V was trimmed by 1 base and J by 4 bases, leaving 8 bases between them. CDR3 region: CASSEDAGYNSPLHF. CDR3 in DNA: TGTGCCAGCAGTGAAGACGCAGGTTATAATTCACCCCTCCACTTT.

This chain connects TRBV5-8 to TRBJ1-5, with D unresolved. This CDR3 has 15 residues. Between the trimmed V and J ends, which lost 2 bases and 2 bases, there was a span of 11 bases. Germline CDR1 is SGHTS and CDR2 is YDEGEE. CDR3 amino acids: CASSFRGRGNQPQHF. In nucleotides, the CDR3 is TGTGCCAGCAGCTTCCGGGGAAGGGGCAATCAGCCCCAGCATTTT.

This clone was observed a few times. V is TRBV27 and J is TRBJ2-7, with D possibly matching TRBD2 (6 bases). Germline CDR1 is MNHEY and CDR2 is SMNVEV (reference sequence). V lost 10 bases to trimming and J lost 0 bases, with 19 bases between them. This CDR3 has 15 residues. The CDR3 here is CATSRGGTSSYEQYF. CDR3 nucleotide sequence: TGTGCCACCAGCCGGGGAGGTACGAGCTCCTACGAGCAGTACTTC.

The chain joins TRBV11-2 to TRBJ1-1; the D gene is possibly TRBD1 (6 bases). V lost 5 bases and J lost 0, with 16 bases in between. CDR3 length: 16 amino acids. Germline lookup yields CDR1 SGHAT and CDR2 FQNNGV. The CDR3 sequence: CASSPVGGRLNTEAFF. The CDR3 region has the DNA TGTGCCAGCAGCCCAGTCGGGGGGCGGTTGAACACTGAAGCTTTCTTT.

This chain links TRBV5-5 with TRBJ1-1, with a possible D match to TRBD1 (6 bases). The CDR3 sequence is 14 residues long. CDR1 SGHKS and CDR2 YYEKEE come from the germline V gene (reference sequence). V lost 1 base and J 1 base, leaving 8 bases between the germline ends. CDR3 coding DNA: TGTGCCAGCAGCTTGTTGGGACAGAACACTGAAGCTTTCTTT. Encoded protein: CASSLLGQNTEAFF.

This clone was seen more than once but under ten times. The J gene is TRBJ1-5, the V gene TRBV5-8; 9 bases map to TRBD1. The V and J ends lost 3 bases and 3 bases, in that order; junction bases with no gene match: 4. There are 15 residues in the CDR3. Germline values: CDR1 SGHTS, CDR2 YDEGEE. The CDR3 nucleotides read TGTGCCAGCAGCTCGGGACAGGGTTACAATCAGCCCCAGCATTTT. It specifies CASSSGQGYNQPQHF.